A single T cell receptor (beta chain) is shown here with its context. Its antigen is currently unknown. The data were taken from a study of beta chain features in type 1 diabetes. The overall study: What patients shared with healthy donors was a similar profile of age, gender and cell yields.

Findings of the study overall: In all four CD4+ subsets, TCRB CDR3 length was significantly, moderately reduced in type 1 diabetes. Resolution of whether HLA type affects TCRB rearrangement was not achieved here. With patients and controls alike, PCR might favor shorter templates to an equal degree.

The authors reverse transcribed all of the isolated RNA, so sequencing captured expressed TCRB transcripts. Profiled with immunoSEQ multiplex PCR; TCRdb holds only in-frame clones, not every one. The profile shows 350,000 to 450,000 clones, about 15% of them singletons. This sequence was found in a man younger than 45 in good health. Sequencing used naive CD4+ T cells from blood.

This chain's CDR3 is CASTADSGANVLTF. For the CDR3, the DNA is TGTGCCTCGACCGCGGACTCTGGGGCCAACGTCCTGACTTTC. V and J are TRBV19 and TRBJ2-6; D is ambiguous. CDR1 and CDR2 from the germline V gene are LNHDA and SQIVND (reference sequence). Deletions cut 11 bases from V and 0 bases from J, with 11 bases between. This CDR3 is built from 14 residues.